The next 23 T cell receptor beta chains were all read from a single sample in a study of T cells in tumors after PD-1 blockade. Sequencing was performed with immunoSEQ multiplex PCR; in TCRdb, only in-frame clones are kept and a portion is missing. The table has more than 40,000 clones, more than 65% seen once. Sequences were derived from PBMCs, sampled before anti-PD-1 treatment. The receptor source for this set is a human donor with basal cell carcinoma.

The gene calls are TRBV6-5 and TRBJ1-4; D gene uncertain. The V and J ends lost 8 bases and 6 bases respectively, with 10 bases between them. From germline, CDR1 is MNHEY and CDR2 SVGAGI. This CDR3 region has 12 residues. Here the CDR3 reads CASLEVDEKLFF. CDR3 sequence (DNA): TGTGCCAGCTTGGAAGTGGATGAAAAACTGTTTTTT.

This chain joins TRBV2 and TRBJ1-5; no clear D. The CDR3 has 15 amino acids. V lost 4 bases and J 1 base, leaving 11 bases between the germline ends. Germline V gene data show CDR1 as SNHLY and CDR2 as FYNNEI. In nucleotides, the CDR3 is TGTGCCAGCAGTGGGTGGGCAGAGAGCAATCAGCCCCAGCATTTT. This sequence encodes CASSGWAESNQPQHF. Filled out from reference TRBV2 and TRBJ1-5, the complete variable domain reads EPEVTQTPSHQVTQMGQEVILRCVPISNHLYFYWYRQILGQKVEFLVSFYNNEISEKSEIFDDQFSVERPDGSNFTLKIRSTKLEDSAMYFCASSGWAESNQPQHFGDGTRLSIL.

The rearrangement joins TRBV28 to TRBJ1-6, with D unclear. CDR1 is MDHEN, CDR2 SYDVKM, per germline. CDR3 length: 15 amino acids. V dropped 8 bases and J dropped 7 bases, with 18 bases sitting between them. The CDR3 here is CASHTGGSKNSPLHF. CDR3 coding DNA: TGTGCCAGCCACACGGGAGGGAGTAAGAATTCACCCCTCCACTTT.

The gene calls are TRBV5-1 and TRBJ2-2; D may be TRBD1 or TRBD2 (6 bases each). The ends were cut back, 2 bases at V and 1 base at J, with 9 bases in the middle. The CDR3 runs to 15 residues. In germline, CDR1 is SGHRS, CDR2 YFSETQ. The CDR3 is CASSFRGLNTGELFF. The CDR3 DNA reads as TGCGCCAGCAGCTTCAGGGGACTGAACACCGGGGAGCTGTTTTTT.

In this sample, this clone turned up a few times. This rearrangement joins TRBV27 to TRBJ2-1; D may be TRBD1 or TRBD2 (5 bases each). Trimming shortened V by 8 bases and J by 6 bases, and 11 bases separated the two germline ends. The CDR3 sequence is 12 residues long. Looked up from germline, CDR1 is MNHEY and CDR2 is SMNVEV (reference sequence). In DNA form, the CDR3 reads TGTGCCAGCGGCCTGGGGGTCAATGAGCAGTTCTTC. Translated, it gives CASGLGVNEQFF.

The chain couples TRBV4-1 to TRBJ2-3; unclear D gene. This CDR3 spans 13 amino acids. Trimming removed 0 bases from V and 3 bases from J, with 4 bases in between. CDR1 is MGHRA, CDR2 YSYEKL, per germline. The CDR3 here is CASSQDMTDTQYF. The CDR3 nucleotides are TGCGCCAGCAGCCAAGATATGACAGATACGCAGTATTTT.

The V gene is TRBV9, the J gene TRBJ2-1; D unresolved. V lost 0 bases, J lost 6 bases, and 7 bases lay in between. The CDR3 is 13 residues long. Per the germline V gene, CDR1 is SGDLS and CDR2 is YYNGEE. The CDR3 here is CASSVEVGNEQFF. CDR3 DNA sequence: TGTGCCAGCAGCGTAGAGGTAGGCAATGAGCAGTTCTTC.

This clone has a single count. The rearrangement links TRBV5-4 to TRBJ1-2; D remains unclear. The CDR3 loop spans 11 amino acids. Per germline, CDR1 SGHNT and CDR2 YYREEE (reference sequence). V gave up 0 bases and J gave up 3 bases, with 0 bases separating them. The CDR3 loop is CASSLDYGYTF. CDR3 in DNA: TGTGCCAGCAGCTTGGACTATGGCTACACCTTC. The full variable domain, with the rest looked up from reference TRBV5-4 and TRBJ1-2, is ETGVTQSPTHLIKTRGQQVTLRCSSQSGHNTVSWYQQALGQGPQFIFQYYREEENGRGNFPPRFSGLQFPNYSSELNVNALELDDSALYLCASSLDYGYTFGSGTRLTVV.

The chain couples TRBV10-1 to TRBJ1-1; 7 bases fit TRBD1. Trimming took 1 base from V and 0 from J; bases not matched to a gene: 5. The CDR3 extends over 16 amino acids. Germline assignment: CDR1 WNHNN and CDR2 SYGVQD (reference sequence). The CDR3 nucleotides are TGCGCCAGCAGTGAGTACACCGGGACAGTGAACACTGAAGCTTTCTTT. Its translation: CASSEYTGTVNTEAFF.

CDR3: CASSLPNSYEQYF. DNA for the CDR3: TGTGCCAGCAGCTTGCCGAACTCCTACGAGCAGTACTTC. The chain couples TRBV5-6 to TRBJ2-7; D unclear. CDR1 is SGHDT, CDR2 YYEEEE, per germline. Trimming removed 1 base at V and 0 bases at J, with 5 bases between. The length of the CDR3 is 13 residues.

The genes are TRBV27 and TRBJ1-2; D possibly corresponds to TRBD1 (6 bases). Germline loops: CDR1 MNHEY, CDR2 SMNVEV (reference sequence). The CDR3 sequence is 15 residues long. The V end lost 3 bases, the J end lost 5 bases, and 16 bases lay between the germline ends. CDR3 amino acids: CASSLQWGGAYGYTF. CDR3 DNA: TGTGCCAGCAGTTTGCAGTGGGGGGGCGCATATGGCTACACCTTC.

The genes are TRBV5-4 and TRBJ1-1; weak D call: TRBD1 (5 bases). Germline CDR1 and CDR2: SGHNT and YYREEE (reference sequence). The CDR3 totals 16 residues. Deletions cut 3 bases from V and 0 bases from J, with 15 bases between. CDR3 nucleotides: TGTGCCAGCAGCTCCCCGGGGCCTTCCATGAACACTGAAGCTTTCTTT. Protein sequence: CASSSPGPSMNTEAFF.

This clone turned up a few times. The CDR3 sequence: CASSQQLSTDTQYF. The CDR3 DNA is TGTGCCAGCAGCCAACAACTTAGCACAGATACGCAGTATTTT. The genes are TRBV7-8 and TRBJ2-3, with D unclear. The CDR3 covers 14 residues. Per germline, CDR1 SGHVS and CDR2 FQNEAQ. Trimming took off 5 bases at V and 0 bases at J, with 9 bases between the two ends. The complete variable domain, with remaining parts taken from reference TRBV7-8 and TRBJ2-3, reads GAGVSQSPRYKVAKRGQDVALRCDPISGHVSLFWYQQALGQGPEFLTYFQNEAQLDKSGLPSDRFFAERPEGSVSTLKIQRTQQEDSAVYLCASSQQLSTDTQYFGPGTRLTVL.

The chain links TRBV4-1 to TRBJ1-5; TRBD1 might be the D (6 bases). The CDR3 sequence is 17 residues long. CDR1 and CDR2 from the germline V gene are MGHRA and YSYEKL. Deletions cut 0 bases from V and 3 bases from J, with 15 bases between. DNA for the CDR3: TGCGCCAGCAGCCAAGATGGGGGGGGGCCCTTCAATCAGCCCCAGCATTTT. Translating gives CASSQDGGGPFNQPQHF.

The genes are TRBV2 and TRBJ1-1, with 7 bases matching TRBD1. This CDR3 has 14 amino acids. Trimming at V came to 7 bases and at J to 4 bases, leaving 9 bases not matched to a gene. CDR1 is SNHLY, CDR2 FYNNEI, per germline. CDR3 sequence reads: CASIVTGRGTEAFF. As DNA, the CDR3 is TGTGCCAGCATAGTGACAGGGCGGGGCACTGAAGCTTTCTTT.

This clone showed up just a few times. J is TRBJ1-1 and V is TRBV10-2; D gene uncertain. The CDR3 loop spans 10 amino acids. Germline V lookup: CDR1 WSHSY, CDR2 SAAADI. Trimming removed 8 bases at V and 3 bases at J, with 4 bases between. CDR3 loop: CASGYTEAFF. In nucleotides, the CDR3 is TGCGCCAGCGGGTACACTGAAGCTTTCTTT.

This chain connects TRBV9 to TRBJ1-1; 10 nucleotides line up with TRBD1. Per the germline V gene, CDR1 is SGDLS and CDR2 is YYNGEE. After removal of 2 bases from V and 5 bases from J, the junction contained 6 bases not matched to a gene. The CDR3 length is 15 residues. The CDR3 bases are TGTGCCAGCAGCGTTACCGGACAGGGGGGAACTGAAGCTTTCTTT. It encodes CASSVTGQGGTEAFF.

The table lists this clone with a few counts. V and J are TRBV7-8 and TRBJ2-7; 10 bases fit TRBD2. This CDR3 contains 16 residues. The V gene end was trimmed by 1 base and the J gene end by 0 bases; junction bases not matched to a gene: 3. Germline values: CDR1 SGHVS, CDR2 FQNEAQ. CDR3 nucleotides: TGTGCCAGCAGCTTAGGGGAGCGGGGGGGCTCCTACGAGCAGTACTTC. Translated, it gives CASSLGERGGSYEQYF.

The J gene is TRBJ2-7, the V gene TRBV6-5, with D maybe TRBD2 (5 bases). CDR3 length equals 15 residues. Trimming stripped 8 bases from V and 0 bases from J, with 17 bases between. CDR1 MNHEY and CDR2 SVGAGI come from the germline V gene. CDR3 amino acids: CASSLAEDASYEQYF. DNA of the CDR3: TGTGCCAGCTCCCTGGCGGAGGACGCCTCCTACGAGCAGTACTTC.

This sequence joins TRBV10-3 and TRBJ1-5; D is uncertain. From germline, CDR1 is ENHRY and CDR2 SYGVKD. This CDR3 has 14 amino acids. V dropped 6 bases and J dropped 6 bases, with 15 bases sitting between them. CDR3 protein: CAIRPEGVLQPQHF. The CDR3 DNA follows: TGTGCCATCAGACCGGAAGGAGTCCTTCAGCCCCAGCATTTT.

This clone was counted once. The chain couples TRBV19 to TRBJ2-7; unclear D gene. V lost 6 bases, J lost 6 bases, and 12 bases lay in between. Per germline, CDR1 LNHDA and CDR2 SQIVND (reference sequence). The CDR3 is 12 amino acids. This CDR3 reads CASRGSMGEQYF. The CDR3 DNA follows: TGTGCCAGTAGGGGCTCAATGGGCGAGCAGTACTTC.

CDR3 in amino acids: CASSLSRDRGLYEQYF. As DNA, the CDR3 is TGTGCCAGCAGTTTATCGAGGGACAGGGGGCTCTACGAGCAGTACTTC. The genes are TRBV27 and TRBJ2-7; 12 bases line up with TRBD1. The J segment lost 3 bases and the V segment lost 0 bases, leaving 3 bases of the junction unmatched. Germline V gives CDR1 MNHEY, CDR2 SMNVEV (reference sequence). This CDR3 contains 16 residues.

The chain carries TRBV12-3 or TRBV12-4 and TRBJ2-2; no clear D. This CDR3 spans 13 amino acids. Trimming shortened V by 5 bases and J by 2 bases, and 6 bases separated the two germline ends. CDR3 protein: CASSPPNTGELFF. The CDR3 coding sequence is TGTGCCAGCAGTCCTCCAAACACCGGGGAGCTGTTTTTT.